A single sample is the source of the 14 T cell receptor beta chains below, sequenced in a study of T-cell memory formation after mild COVID-19. TCRdb re-derived calls from the 5' RACE reads in MiXCR, one entry per CDR3 protein. The table records hundreds of thousands of distinct CDR3 sequences, approximately 16% of them present only once. The sequencing input was PBMCs or a T cell subset sorted from them (not recorded which). All receptors come from a man aged 18 to 30 who had mild COVID-19 (a few samples of this study predate the infection). Cell type and time point are not known.

This clonotype appeared many times. V usage is TRBV13 and J usage is TRBJ1-1, with no clear D. This CDR3 has 13 amino acids. V was trimmed by 1 base and J by 2 bases, leaving 5 bases between them. Germline V gives CDR1 PRHDT, CDR2 FYEKMQ (reference sequence). CDR3 DNA: TGTGCCAGCAGCTTAGACAGTAACACTGAAGCTTTCTTT. The encoded protein is CASSLDSNTEAFF.

The chain joins TRBV4-2 to TRBJ2-5, with D possibly being TRBD2 (6 bases). Looked up from germline, CDR1 is LGHNA and CDR2 is YNFKEQ. This CDR3 is built from 15 residues. The V end lost 1 base, the J end lost 5 bases, and 14 bases lay between the germline ends. Here the CDR3 reads CASSQGPGLWETQYF. The CDR3 DNA is TGTGCCAGCAGCCAAGGGCCGGGACTTTGGGAGACCCAGTACTTC.

The chain combines TRBV3-1 with TRBJ2-5, with D possibly TRBD1 on 6 matching bases. Per the germline V gene, CDR1 is LGHDT and CDR2 is YNNKEL (reference sequence). The CDR3 runs to 16 residues. With 5 bases removed from V and 2 bases from J, the gap between germline ends came to 18 bases. CDR3: CASSFHRASGQETQYF. Here the CDR3 DNA reads TGTGCCAGCAGCTTCCACAGGGCCAGTGGGCAAGAGACCCAGTACTTC.

A few counts support this clonotype. The chain couples TRBV6-1 to TRBJ2-1; D is undetermined. Deletions cut 5 bases from V and 10 bases from J, with 15 bases between. The length of the CDR3 is 13 residues. CDR1 MNHNS and CDR2 SASEGT come from the germline V gene. The CDR3 DNA follows: TGTGCCAGCAGTACATTAGACACGAGGGAGCAGTTCTTC. The encoded protein is CASSTLDTREQFF.

The sample holds a few counts of this clonotype. The genes are TRBV5-4 and TRBJ2-3, with D perhaps TRBD1 (6 bases). Germline V gives CDR1 SGHNT, CDR2 YYREEE (reference sequence). The CDR3 is made up of 17 amino acids. Trimming pared 5 bases from V and 2 bases from J, leaving 21 bases between. The CDR3 sequence is CASSADAQGYFTDTQYF. In DNA, the CDR3 is TGTGCCAGCAGTGCGGACGCCCAGGGGTACTTCACAGATACGCAGTATTTT.

The rearrangement joins TRBV18 to TRBJ1-6; D may be TRBD1 (6 bases). There are 17 residues in the CDR3. Germline values: CDR1 KGHSH, CDR2 LQKENI. With 0 bases removed from V and 7 bases from J, the gap between germline ends came to 16 bases. CDR3 loop: CASSPPGPQGGNSPLHF. DNA for the CDR3: TGTGCCAGCTCACCACCGGGGCCCCAAGGGGGGAATTCACCCCTCCACTTT.

In this sample, this clonotype turned up a few times. V gene TRBV7-2 combines with J gene TRBJ1-5, with a possible D match to TRBD1 (6 bases). V was pared by 5 bases and J by 3 bases, with 11 bases between. Germline lookup yields CDR1 SGHTA and CDR2 FQGNSA. The CDR3 totals 14 residues. CDR3 protein: CASSTGQTNQPQHF. CDR3 sequence (DNA): TGTGCCAGCAGCACCGGACAGACCAATCAGCCCCAGCATTTT.

This chain uses TRBV11-2 with TRBJ2-7; tentative D call: TRBD1 (6 bases). Trimming took off 0 bases at V and 2 bases at J, with 17 bases between the two ends. The germline gives CDR1 SGHAT, CDR2 FQNNGV. This CDR3 spans 17 amino acids. CDR3 region: CASSLDPGTSFPYEQYV. CDR3 bases: TGTGCCAGCAGCTTAGATCCCGGGACAAGCTTCCCCTACGAGCAGTACGTC.

This clonotype appeared many times. The rearrangement links TRBV7-6 to TRBJ2-5; TRBD2 matches at 10 bases. This CDR3 region has 15 residues. Germline V gives CDR1 SGHVS, CDR2 FNYEAQ. V lost 3 bases to trimming and J lost 2 bases; unmatched junction nucleotides: 3. CDR3 residues: CASSFGLAVQETQYF. The CDR3 DNA is TGTGCCAGCAGCTTCGGACTAGCGGTACAAGAGACCCAGTACTTC.

This clonotype was counted ten times or more. The rearrangement links TRBV7-2 to TRBJ1-2; D is undetermined. Germline V gives CDR1 SGHTA, CDR2 FQGNSA. The CDR3 spans 16 residues. V dropped 1 base and J dropped 5 bases, with 17 bases sitting between them. The CDR3 here is CASSLDQQAVFYGYTF. CDR3 nucleotide sequence: TGTGCCAGCAGCTTAGATCAGCAGGCCGTTTTTTATGGCTACACCTTC. The whole variable domain, remainder taken from reference TRBV7-2 and TRBJ1-2, is GAGVSQSPSNKVTEKGKDVELRCDPISGHTALYWYRQSLGQGLEFLIYFQGNSAPDKSGLPSDRFSAERTGGSVSTLTIQRTQQEDSAVYLCASSLDQQAVFYGYTFGSGTRLTVV.

This clonotype has only a few counts. This rearrangement joins TRBV7-8 to TRBJ1-5; D remains unclear. Germline lookup yields CDR1 SGHVS and CDR2 FQNEAQ. The CDR3 is made up of 13 amino acids. The ends were cut back, 3 bases at V and 5 bases at J, with 8 bases in the middle. The CDR3 loop reads CASSLGWDQPQHF. Written as DNA, the CDR3 is TGTGCCAGCAGCTTGGGGTGGGATCAGCCCCAGCATTTT.

This clonotype was counted only a few times. The rearrangement links TRBV20-1 to TRBJ1-1; D is ambiguous. In germline, CDR1 is DFQATT, CDR2 SNEGSKA (reference sequence). The V gene lost 2 bases and the J gene lost 0 bases, with 7 bases spanning the gap. This CDR3 is built from 13 residues. CDR3 nucleotide sequence: TGCAGTGCTAGACGGAACTTGAACACTGAAGCTTTCTTT. This gives the protein CSARRNLNTEAFF.

This clonotype came up a few times. The chain joins TRBV12-3 or TRBV12-4 to TRBJ2-7; 9 bases agree with TRBD2. The CDR3 extends over 14 amino acids. Trimming cost V 1 base and J 7 bases; bases outside gene matches: 5. CDR3: CASSLGLAGTEQYF. The CDR3 DNA reads as TGTGCCAGCAGTTTAGGGCTAGCGGGGACTGAGCAGTACTTC.

This clonotype was found a few times. The CDR3 coding sequence is TGCGCCAGCAGCTTGTTACCCGTGGGGGCTTACAATGAGCAGTTCTTC. Its protein is CASSLLPVGAYNEQFF. This rearrangement joins TRBV5-1 to TRBJ2-1, with D perhaps matching TRBD1 (6 bases). The V gene lost 1 base and the J gene lost 4 bases, with 15 bases spanning the gap. CDR1 SGHRS and CDR2 YFSETQ come from the germline V gene. CDR3 size: 16 residues.